The 30 T cell receptor beta chains reported below all come from one sample, sequenced in a study of blood T cell repertoires in COVID-19. The table came from immunoSEQ multiplex PCR; TCRdb's copy has only in-frame clones and leaves some out. The table records 120,000 or so clones, roughly 89% of them present only once. The sample consisted of peripheral blood. The source is a woman aged 50 to 60 with acute or convalescent COVID-19.

The chain uses TRBV30 and TRBJ2-7, with 7 nucleotides matching TRBD1. With V trimmed by 3 bases and J by 1 base, 0 bases remained unmatched. Per germline, CDR1 GTSNPN and CDR2 SVGIG (reference sequence). The CDR3 consists of 12 residues. This chain's CDR3 is CAWSRGSYEQYF. The DNA for the CDR3 is TGTGCCTGGAGCAGGGGGTCCTACGAGCAGTACTTC. The full variable domain, rest sourced from reference TRBV30 and TRBJ2-7, is SQTIHQWPATLVQPVGSPLSLECTVEGTSNPNLYWYRQAAGRGLQLLFYSVGIGQISSEVPQNLSASRPQDRQFILSSKKLLLSDSGFYLCAWSRGSYEQYFGPGTRLTVT.

This chain connects TRBV3-1 (or the pseudogene TRBV3-2) to TRBJ1-3; D perhaps matches TRBD1 (6 bases). CDR3 size: 17 residues. Per germline, CDR1 LGHDT and CDR2 YNNKEL (reference sequence). V gave up 3 bases and J gave up 2 bases, with 17 bases separating them. CDR3 protein: CASSQDPTGTAGNTIYF. For the CDR3, the DNA is TGTGCCAGCAGCCAGGATCCTACAGGGACGGCTGGAAACACCATATATTTT.

J is TRBJ1-2 and V is TRBV6-6; D might be TRBD1 (5 bases). V lost 0 bases and J lost 0, with 8 bases in between. This CDR3 region has 15 residues. The V gene's germline CDR1 is MNHNY and CDR2 SVGAGI (reference sequence). CDR3 sequence reads: CASSYSSGANYGYTF. The CDR3 DNA reads TGTGCCAGCAGTTACTCGTCGGGGGCTAACTATGGCTACACCTTC.

On this clone itself: Different DNA sequences within this sample yield the same CDR3. This sequence joins TRBV7-9 and TRBJ2-7; TRBD1 is a possible D gene (5 bases). In germline, CDR1 is SEHNR, CDR2 FQNEAQ (reference sequence). This CDR3 has 12 residues. Trimming removed 2 bases from V and 3 bases from J, with 5 bases in between. This CDR3 reads CASSLQGYEQYF. As DNA, the CDR3 is TGTGCCAGCAGCTTACAGGGCTACGAGCAGTACTTC.

The chain joins TRBV4-3 to TRBJ2-7; D gene uncertain. The CDR3 totals 14 residues. Trimming took off 0 bases at V and 2 bases at J, with 8 bases between the two ends. Germline loops: CDR1 LGHNA, CDR2 YSLEER. The chain's CDR3 is CASSQDPGTYEQYF. In nucleotides, the CDR3 is TGCGCCAGCAGCCAAGATCCGGGTACCTACGAGCAGTACTTC.

The genes are TRBV3-1 (or the pseudogene TRBV3-2) and TRBJ2-7; TRBD2 agrees at 7 bases. Germline V gene sequence: CDR1 LGHDT, CDR2 YNNKEL (reference sequence). The CDR3 sequence is 17 residues long. After removal of 4 bases from V and 5 bases from J, the junction contained 17 bases not matched to a gene. The CDR3 DNA reads as TGTGCCAGCAGCCCCGGTACGCACGGCGGGAGTGAACACGAGCAGTACTTC. Encoded protein: CASSPGTHGGSEHEQYF.

The gene calls are TRBV13 and TRBJ1-2; D unclear. Germline CDR1 and CDR2: PRHDT and FYEKMQ (reference sequence). V lost 2 bases and J lost 5, with 3 bases in between. The CDR3 extends over 11 amino acids. CDR3 amino acids: CASSLTYGYTF. CDR3 nucleotide sequence: TGTGCCAGCAGCTTAACTTATGGCTACACCTTC.

The chain employs TRBV7-2 and TRBJ1-5; 10 bases are shared with TRBD1. The CDR3 runs 15 residues. The J segment lost 5 bases and the V segment lost 5 bases, leaving 6 bases of the junction unmatched. Germline V gene lookup returns CDR1 SGHTA and CDR2 FQGNSA. This CDR3 is CASSPGQGGDQPQHF. The CDR3 nucleotides read TGTGCCAGCAGCCCCGGACAGGGGGGCGATCAGCCCCAGCATTTT.

This chain joins TRBV18 and TRBJ1-2, with 9 bases matching TRBD1. CDR1 and CDR2 (germline): KGHSH, LQKENI. V lost 3 bases, J lost 3 bases, and 5 bases stayed unmatched. The CDR3 totals 15 residues. The CDR3 reads CASSPGTGPHYGYTF. The CDR3 region has the DNA TGTGCCAGCTCACCCGGGACAGGGCCCCACTATGGCTACACCTTC.

The J gene is TRBJ1-3, the V gene TRBV9; TRBD1 agrees at 7 bases. CDR1 SGDLS and CDR2 YYNGEE come from the germline V gene. The CDR3 is made up of 16 amino acids. The V segment lost 0 bases and the J segment 5 bases; nucleotides outside the gene matches: 8. CDR3 DNA sequence: TGTGCCAGCAGCGTAGATGGGACAGCGAATAGAAACACCATATATTTT. It is translated as CASSVDGTANRNTIYF.

This clone was observed once. The chain combines TRBV18 with TRBJ1-1; 8 bases are shared with TRBD1. V shed 2 bases, J shed 2 bases, and the junction held 4 bases outside the gene matches. The CDR3 is made up of 15 amino acids. CDR1 is KGHSH and CDR2 is LQKENI in the germline V gene. The CDR3 DNA is TGTGCCAGCTCACCAAACAGGGGGGCCAACACTGAAGCTTTCTTT. Protein sequence: CASSPNRGANTEAFF.

The chain couples TRBV19 to TRBJ1-5; a weak D match, TRBD1 (5 bases). Germline V CDR1 and CDR2: LNHDA, SQIVND (reference sequence). The V and J ends lost 3 bases and 1 base respectively, with 25 bases between them. This CDR3 contains 20 residues. CDR3 in amino acids: CASSILIEFGQGSSNQPQHF. As DNA, the CDR3 is TGTGCCAGTAGTATTTTAATCGAGTTTGGCCAGGGTTCGAGCAATCAGCCCCAGCATTTT.

The CDR3 nucleotides read TGTGCCAGTTCGGCAGGGATTTTACACACTGAAGCTTTCTTT. Its translation: CASSAGILHTEAFF. This rearrangement joins TRBV11-2 to TRBJ1-1, with D possibly being TRBD1 (5 bases). V gave up 9 bases and J gave up 3 bases, with 17 bases separating them. The CDR3 has 14 amino acids. CDR1 SGHAT and CDR2 FQNNGV come from the germline V gene.

The V and J genes are TRBV6-6 and TRBJ1-6; TRBD1 matches at 8 bases. The J segment lost 7 bases and the V segment lost 5 bases, leaving 7 bases of the junction unmatched. This CDR3 has 15 residues. Germline-derived CDR1 and CDR2 are MNHNY and SVGAGI (reference sequence). CDR3: CASSKQGEGNSPLHF. CDR3 in DNA: TGTGCCAGCAGTAAACAGGGGGAGGGGAATTCACCCCTCCACTTT.

The chain recombines TRBV19 with TRBJ1-2; 9 bases agree with TRBD1. This CDR3 has 14 amino acids. V was pared by 3 bases and J by 5 bases, with 4 bases of the junction left unmatched. Germline V gene sequence: CDR1 LNHDA, CDR2 SQIVND (reference sequence). Here the CDR3 reads CASSIRGQGYGYTF. The DNA of the CDR3 is TGTGCCAGTAGTATCCGGGGACAGGGTTATGGCTACACCTTC. Combining the CDR3 with reference TRBV19 and TRBJ1-2 gives the whole variable domain DGGITQSPKYLFRKEGQNVTLSCEQNLNHDAMYWYRQDPGQGLRLIYYSQIVNDFQKGDIAEGYSVSREKKESFPLTVTSAQKNPTAFYLCASSIRGQGYGYTFGSGTRLTVV.

The V call is TRBV11-3, the J call TRBJ1-1, with D possibly matching TRBD1 (5 bases). Germline values: CDR1 SGHNT, CDR2 YENEEA. V was trimmed by 8 bases and J by 2 bases, leaving 12 bases between them. The CDR3 extends over 13 amino acids. Here the CDR3 reads CASLAGPNTEAFF. Written as DNA, the CDR3 is TGTGCCAGCTTGGCAGGGCCTAACACTGAAGCTTTCTTT.

The V gene is TRBV5-4, the J gene TRBJ2-5, with 8 bases that match TRBD1. The V segment lost 2 bases and the J segment 7 bases; nucleotides outside the gene matches: 7. Germline CDR1 SGHNT, CDR2 YYREEE (reference sequence). The length of the CDR3 is 14 residues. In DNA, the CDR3 is TGTGCCAGCAGCTTCGGCGACAGGGGTGGGACCCAGTACTTC. It specifies CASSFGDRGGTQYF.

The genes are TRBV3-1 (or the pseudogene TRBV3-2) and TRBJ1-5; a weak D match, TRBD1 (6 bases). This CDR3 is built from 15 residues. Deletions cut 5 bases from V and 0 bases from J, with 11 bases between. Germline lookup yields CDR1 LGHDT and CDR2 YNNKEL (reference sequence). The CDR3 sequence: CASSRGTNSNQPQHF. The DNA for the CDR3 is TGTGCCAGCAGCAGAGGGACAAATAGCAATCAGCCCCAGCATTTT.

The V and J genes are TRBV12-2 and TRBJ1-2; TRBD1, the D gene given by the table, was not confirmed from the DNA. TRBV12-2 is designated a pseudogene. This CDR3 region has 16 residues. The CDR3 here is CASRPGQGRANYGYTF. In DNA, the CDR3 is TGTGCAAGTCGCCCCGGCCAGGGGCGAGCTAACTATGGCTACACCTTC.

V is TRBV7-2 and J is TRBJ2-3, with 15 nucleotides matching TRBD2. The germline gives CDR1 SGHTA, CDR2 FQGNSA. This CDR3 comprises 19 residues. After removal of 5 bases from V and 4 bases from J, the junction contained 13 bases not matched to a gene. CDR3 amino acids: CASSPHRRTSGRAPDTQYF. CDR3 bases: TGTGCCAGCAGCCCCCACCGGCGGACTAGCGGGAGGGCTCCAGATACGCAGTATTTT.

The chain employs TRBV6-2 or TRBV6-3 and TRBJ1-1; possibly TRBD1 for D (5 bases). V was clipped by 5 bases and J by 5 bases, with 15 bases between them. This CDR3 is built from 14 residues. The V gene's germline CDR1 is MNHEY and CDR2 SVGEGT. The CDR3 reads CASSQTQGWTEAFF. The CDR3 region has the DNA TGTGCCAGCAGTCAAACCCAGGGTTGGACTGAAGCTTTCTTT.

This clone was counted a few times. The chain uses TRBV5-4 and TRBJ1-4; 9 bases map to TRBD1. V trimming: 2 bases; J trimming: 13 bases; junction bases outside the gene matches: 3. Germline V gene lookup returns CDR1 SGHNT and CDR2 YYREEE (reference sequence). The CDR3 runs 12 residues. CDR3 sequence: CASSFYRGRLFF. In DNA, the CDR3 is TGTGCCAGCAGCTTTTACAGGGGGCGACTGTTTTTT.

V gene TRBV3-1 (or the pseudogene TRBV3-2) combines with J gene TRBJ2-5; 7 bases are shared with TRBD2. Germline CDR1 reads LGHDT; CDR2 reads YNNKEL (reference sequence). The length of the CDR3 is 15 residues. V trimming: 1 base; J trimming: 3 bases; junction bases outside the gene matches: 5. The CDR3 loop reads CASSQVAAGEETQYF. Here the CDR3 DNA reads TGTGCCAGCAGCCAAGTTGCGGCGGGGGAAGAGACCCAGTACTTC.

The chain recombines TRBV19 with TRBJ2-3, with 7 bases aligning to TRBD2. CDR1 is LNHDA, CDR2 SQIVND, per germline (reference sequence). This CDR3 has 14 amino acids. Unmatched junction bases numbered 4, after V lost 3 bases and J lost 4 bases. CDR3 nucleotide sequence: TGTGCCAGTAGTATCGGGGGGAGTTCAGATACGCAGTATTTT. Translating gives CASSIGGSSDTQYF.

The V call is TRBV10-2, the J call TRBJ2-2, with D uncertain. Germline loops: CDR1 WSHSY, CDR2 SAAADI. This CDR3 spans 14 amino acids. Trimming removed 3 bases at V and 1 base at J, with 6 bases between. The CDR3 protein is CASSDRWNTGELFF. CDR3 in DNA: TGCGCCAGCAGTGACAGGTGGAACACCGGGGAGCTGTTTTTT.

The chain combines TRBV30 with TRBJ1-3; D is perhaps TRBD1 (5 bases). CDR1 is GTSNPN and CDR2 is SVGIG in the germline V gene (reference sequence). The CDR3 is 13 residues long. The CDR3 DNA sequence: TGTTCCCTGGTTCAGGGTCTAGGAAACACCATATATTTT. This translates into CSLVQGLGNTIYF.

This clone was recorded only once. This sequence joins TRBV27 and TRBJ2-7; tentative D call: TRBD1 (5 bases). This CDR3 is 17 amino acids long. The germline V and J ends were trimmed by 1 base and 2 bases, with 18 bases remaining between them. The germline V gene has CDR1 MNHEY and CDR2 SMNVEV (reference sequence). The CDR3 nucleotides are TGTGCCAGCAGTTTATGGCCCCTAAAGGGGCTGACCTACGAGCAGTACTTC. It yields the protein CASSLWPLKGLTYEQYF.

This clone appeared a few times. The V call is TRBV19, the J call TRBJ2-6, with D tentatively TRBD1 (6 bases). V lost 6 bases to trimming and J lost 4 bases, with 13 bases between them. Germline values: CDR1 LNHDA, CDR2 SQIVND (reference sequence). The CDR3 consists of 15 residues. DNA of the CDR3: TGTGCCAGTAGACGACAGGAGTGGGGGGCCAACGTCCTGACTTTC. It translates to CASRRQEWGANVLTF. Looking up the rest from reference TRBV19 and TRBJ2-6 gives the full variable domain: DGGITQSPKYLFRKEGQNVTLSCEQNLNHDAMYWYRQDPGQGLRLIYYSQIVNDFQKGDIAEGYSVSREKKESFPLTVTSAQKNPTAFYLCASRRQEWGANVLTFGAGSRLTVL.

This clone has only a few counts. The chain links TRBV9 to TRBJ1-6, with no clear D. Trimming removed 3 bases from V and 9 bases from J, with 7 bases in between. CDR3 length: 12 residues. CDR1 and CDR2 (germline): SGDLS, YYNGEE. This CDR3 reads CASSALGSPLHF. In DNA, the CDR3 is TGTGCCAGCAGCGCCCTCGGTTCACCCCTCCACTTT.

The chain links TRBV5-1 to TRBJ1-2; TRBD1 is a possible D gene (6 bases). The CDR3 sequence is 13 residues long. V shed 7 bases and J shed 7 bases, with 17 bases lying between them. The germline V gene has CDR1 SGHRS and CDR2 YFSETQ. CDR3 sequence reads: CASHLSGVGGYTF. Here the CDR3 DNA reads TGCGCCAGCCACCTATCAGGGGTGGGTGGCTACACCTTC. The variable domain in full, completed from reference TRBV5-1 and TRBJ1-2, reads KAGVTQTPRYLIKTRGQQVTLSCSPISGHRSVSWYQQTPGQGLQFLFEYFSETQRNKGNFPGRFSGRQFSNSRSEMNVSTLELGDSALYLCASHLSGVGGYTFGSGTRLTVV.